The 29 T cell receptor beta chains below come from one sample, sequenced in a study of blood T cell repertoires in COVID-19. Clones were sequenced by immunoSEQ multiplex PCR, and TCRdb holds only the in-frame ones, with some missing. The table includes 85,000 to 120,000 clones, approximately 84% detected once. What was sequenced was peripheral blood. The receptors shown here come from a man aged 40-55 years with active or convalescent COVID-19.

The V and J genes are TRBV9 and TRBJ1-4; perhaps TRBD1 as D (5 bases). Trimming left V 3 bases short and J 10 bases short, with 19 bases between. This CDR3 has 15 amino acids. Germline CDR1 is SGDLS and CDR2 is YYNGEE. CDR3 amino acids: CASSEAPGIQGKLFF. The CDR3 nucleotides are TGTGCCAGCAGCGAGGCCCCAGGGATTCAGGGAAAACTGTTTTTT.

The V and J genes are TRBV2 and TRBJ1-2; D ambiguous. The CDR3 runs to 13 residues. Trimming took 6 bases from V and 6 from J, leaving 14 bases between them. Germline V gives CDR1 SNHLY, CDR2 FYNNEI. The CDR3 here is CASSLDKLNGYTF. Here the CDR3 DNA reads TGTGCCAGCAGCCTCGACAAGTTAAATGGCTACACCTTC.

The V call is TRBV12-5, the J call TRBJ1-5; no clear D. The germline CDR1 and CDR2 sequences are LGHNT and FRNRAP. This CDR3 contains 13 residues. V shed 4 bases and J shed 6 bases, with 10 bases lying between them. CDR3: CASGSVAGQPQHF. Here the CDR3 DNA reads TGTGCTAGTGGTTCGGTGGCGGGTCAGCCCCAGCATTTT.

The chain carries TRBV2 and TRBJ1-5, with no clear D. Germline CDR1 SNHLY, CDR2 FYNNEI. The CDR3 has 14 residues. With 7 bases removed from V and 0 bases from J, the gap between germline ends came to 10 bases. The DNA of the CDR3 is TGTGCCAGCATGGGCCAAACTAGCAATCAGCCCCAGCATTTT. Translation: CASMGQTSNQPQHF.

The V gene is TRBV9, the J gene TRBJ2-2; 9 bases are a match to TRBD2. Trimming removed 0 bases from V and 0 bases from J; junction bases left unmatched: 3. Germline V CDR1 and CDR2: SGDLS, YYNGEE. This CDR3 has 17 amino acids. Here the CDR3 reads CASSVAGGGANTGELFF. CDR3 DNA sequence: TGTGCCAGCAGCGTAGCTGGCGGGGGGGCGAACACCGGGGAGCTGTTTTTT. Using reference TRBV9 and TRBJ2-2 for the parts outside the CDR3, the full variable domain is DSGVTQTPKHLITATGQRVTLRCSPRSGDLSVYWYQQSLDQGLQFLIQYYNGEERAKGNILERFSAQQFPDLHSELNLSSLELGDSALYFCASSVAGGGANTGELFFGEGSRLTVL.

CDR3 amino acids: CASSPTQDRDYEQYF. CDR3 coding DNA: TGTGCCAGCAGCCCGACCCAAGACAGGGACTACGAGCAGTACTTC. The chain has TRBV5-4 and TRBJ2-7, with 7 bases identical to TRBD1. The length of the CDR3 is 15 residues. Germline lookup yields CDR1 SGHNT and CDR2 YYREEE (reference sequence). Trimming removed 4 bases from V and 3 bases from J; junction bases left unmatched: 10. Filled out from reference TRBV5-4 and TRBJ2-7, the complete variable domain reads ETGVTQSPTHLIKTRGQQVTLRCSSQSGHNTVSWYQQALGQGPQFIFQYYREEENGRGNFPPRFSGLQFPNYSSELNVNALELDDSALYLCASSPTQDRDYEQYFGPGTRLTVT.

This sequence joins TRBV7-8 and TRBJ2-2; 7 bases are a match to TRBD1. CDR1 is SGHVS and CDR2 is FQNEAQ in the germline V gene. V gave up 3 bases and J gave up 6 bases; unmatched junction bases: 4. The CDR3 contains 14 residues. The CDR3, as DNA: TGTGCCAGCAGCTTCAAAGGGGGCTCCGGGGAGCTGTTTTTT. The encoded protein is CASSFKGGSGELFF.

This clone showed up just a few times. DNA of the CDR3: TGTGCCACCAGCAAGGGACAGGGTAGGAATCAGCCCCAGCATTTT. Translation gives CATSKGQGRNQPQHF. The rearrangement links TRBV15 to TRBJ1-5; 9 positions agree with TRBD1. Trimming at V came to 4 bases and at J to 4 bases, leaving 5 bases not matched to a gene. This CDR3 is built from 15 residues. Germline V lookup: CDR1 LNHNV, CDR2 YYDKDF (reference sequence).

The rearrangement uses TRBV5-1 and TRBJ2-2, with a tentative D call TRBD2 (5 bases). This CDR3 has 16 amino acids. In germline, CDR1 is SGHRS, CDR2 YFSETQ. The V and J ends lost 1 base and 6 bases respectively, with 16 bases between them. The chain's CDR3 is CASSLRFDWGAGELFF. For the CDR3, the DNA is TGCGCCAGCAGCTTGCGATTTGACTGGGGAGCCGGGGAGCTGTTTTTT.

The rearrangement uses TRBV19 and TRBJ2-4, with D unclear. This CDR3 has 14 amino acids. With 6 bases removed from V and 0 bases from J, the gap between germline ends came to 9 bases. The germline CDR1 and CDR2 sequences are LNHDA and SQIVND (reference sequence). This CDR3 is CASSPRIAKNIQYF. CDR3 DNA: TGTGCCAGTAGCCCCAGGATAGCCAAAAACATTCAGTACTTC.

This chain uses TRBV7-9 with TRBJ2-3; the D gene is possibly TRBD2 (6 bases). Germline V CDR1 and CDR2: SEHNR, FQNEAQ (reference sequence). CDR3 size: 12 residues. Trimming stripped 3 bases from V and 5 bases from J, with 6 bases between. Written as DNA, the CDR3 is TGTGCCAGCAGCTTCGGGAGAGATACGCAGTATTTT. Its translation is CASSFGRDTQYF.

This clone was recorded a few times. The J gene is TRBJ2-1, the V gene TRBV5-6; 9 nucleotides match TRBD1. This CDR3 has 16 amino acids. Germline-derived CDR1 and CDR2 are SGHDT and YYEEEE. The trim removed 3 bases at V and 8 bases at J, leaving 12 bases unmatched. Written as DNA, the CDR3 is TGTGCCAGCAGCTCATACCGGGACAGGGTTCCGGATGAGCAGTTCTTC. This gives the protein CASSSYRDRVPDEQFF.

The rearrangement links TRBV10-2 to TRBJ1-3; TRBD1 is a possible D gene (6 bases). The CDR3 loop spans 14 amino acids. CDR1 is WSHSY and CDR2 is SAAADI in the germline V gene. V lost 2 bases and J lost 2, with 7 bases in between. CDR3 sequence reads: CASSEQGTGNTIYF. Here the CDR3 DNA reads TGCGCCAGCAGTGAGCAGGGGACTGGAAACACCATATATTTT.

The chain carries TRBV7-9 and TRBJ2-3; 9 bases fit TRBD2. Germline values: CDR1 SEHNR, CDR2 FQNEAQ (reference sequence). The CDR3 length is 17 residues. V shed 2 bases and J 1 base; nucleotides not matched to a gene: 7. CDR3 nucleotide sequence: TGTGCCAGCAGCTTAAGAATGCGGGGGGGAGGCACAGATACGCAGTATTTT. Amino acid sequence: CASSLRMRGGGTDTQYF.

The chain couples TRBV2 to TRBJ1-1, with 7 bases lining up with TRBD1. The germline V gene has CDR1 SNHLY and CDR2 FYNNEI. The CDR3 runs 13 residues. V lost 8 bases to trimming and J lost 3 bases; unmatched junction nucleotides: 6. CDR3 protein: CASGHDRDTEAFF. DNA of the CDR3: TGTGCCAGCGGACATGACAGGGACACTGAAGCTTTCTTT.

This chain uses TRBV9 with TRBJ2-5, with a tentative D call TRBD2 (5 bases). The V gene lost 3 bases and the J gene lost 4 bases, with 19 bases spanning the gap. Germline V gene data show CDR1 as SGDLS and CDR2 as YYNGEE. CDR3 length equals 16 residues. The CDR3 region has the DNA TGTGCCAGCAGCGCCCGGGGTGACCCTAAGGCAGAGACCCAGTACTTC. It codes for CASSARGDPKAETQYF. Looking up the rest from reference TRBV9 and TRBJ2-5 gives the full variable domain: DSGVTQTPKHLITATGQRVTLRCSPRSGDLSVYWYQQSLDQGLQFLIQYYNGEERAKGNILERFSAQQFPDLHSELNLSSLELGDSALYFCASSARGDPKAETQYFGPGTRLLVL.

The chain carries TRBV19 and TRBJ1-2, with TRBD1 identical over 7 bases. The CDR3 runs to 14 residues. From germline, CDR1 is LNHDA and CDR2 SQIVND (reference sequence). J gave up 4 bases and V 7 bases, and 9 bases lay outside the gene matches. In nucleotides, the CDR3 is TGTGCCAGTAAAGATAGGGGGCCAGCCTATGGCTACACCTTC. This gives the protein CASKDRGPAYGYTF.

The rearrangement links TRBV29-1 to TRBJ1-1, with unresolved D. Per germline, CDR1 SQVTM and CDR2 ANQGSEA. This CDR3 spans 12 amino acids. V was clipped by 0 bases and J by 11 bases, with 13 bases between them. This chain's CDR3 is CSVEDMGGKAFF. For the CDR3, the DNA is TGCAGCGTTGAAGATATGGGCGGGAAGGCTTTCTTT.

The chain combines TRBV30 with TRBJ1-1; tentative D call: TRBD1 (5 bases). Trimming shortened V by 7 bases and J by 5 bases, and 17 bases separated the two germline ends. This CDR3 is built from 13 residues. CDR1 GTSNPN and CDR2 SVGIG come from the germline V gene (reference sequence). The CDR3, as DNA: TGTGCCTCCCGGGGGAGGACGGGAACTGAAGCTTTCTTT. It translates to CASRGRTGTEAFF.

V is TRBV5-6 and J is TRBJ2-7; D may be TRBD2 (7 bases). This CDR3 has 16 amino acids. V dropped 1 base and J dropped 2 bases, with 16 bases sitting between them. The germline V gene encodes CDR1 SGHDT and CDR2 YYEEEE. CDR3 in DNA: TGTGCCAGCAGCTTGCCCTCTGCGGGGGCTACCTACGAGCAGTACTTC. As protein: CASSLPSAGATYEQYF.

This clone appeared a single time. This chain links TRBV19 with TRBJ1-5; TRBD1 agrees at 10 bases. The V gene end was trimmed by 4 bases and the J gene end by 0 bases; junction bases not matched to a gene: 6. The germline V gene has CDR1 LNHDA and CDR2 SQIVND (reference sequence). The CDR3 covers 17 residues. This chain's CDR3 is CASSTSRQGASNQPQHF. CDR3 bases: TGTGCCAGTAGTACCTCCAGACAGGGGGCTAGCAATCAGCCCCAGCATTTT.

This sequence joins TRBV5-4 and TRBJ2-7; TRBD1 matches 9 bases. The V gene's germline CDR1 is SGHNT and CDR2 YYREEE (reference sequence). With 4 bases clipped from V and 2 bases from J, the junction kept 1 base outside the gene matches. CDR3 length: 13 amino acids. The CDR3 sequence: CASSGTGPYEQYF. Here the CDR3 DNA reads TGTGCCAGCAGCGGGACAGGGCCCTACGAGCAGTACTTC.

The V and J genes are TRBV20-1 and TRBJ2-5; maybe TRBD1 (6 bases). CDR1 and CDR2 from the germline V gene are DFQATT and SNEGSKA (reference sequence). The CDR3 length is 14 residues. Trimming stripped 3 bases from V and 5 bases from J, with 16 bases between. CDR3 sequence: CSASGAAGAETQYF. The CDR3 region has the DNA TGCAGTGCTAGTGGGGCGGCAGGGGCCGAGACCCAGTACTTC.

The chain uses TRBV5-1 and TRBJ2-1; TRBD2 matches 12 bases. V lost 4 bases, J lost 5 bases, and 7 bases stayed unmatched. The germline V gene encodes CDR1 SGHRS and CDR2 YFSETQ. The CDR3 covers 16 residues. The CDR3 DNA sequence: TGCGCCAGCAGCCAAACACTAGCGGGGGGCCACAATGAGCAGTTCTTC. This codes for CASSQTLAGGHNEQFF.

The CDR3 sequence is CASSLNQASSPLHF. CDR3 bases: TGCGCCAGCAGCTTGAACCAGGCGTCTTCACCCCTCCACTTT. The chain links TRBV5-1 to TRBJ1-6; no firm D call. Trimming stripped 1 base from V and 9 bases from J, with 11 bases between. The germline CDR1 and CDR2 sequences are SGHRS and YFSETQ. CDR3 length equals 14 residues.

This chain connects TRBV6-5 to TRBJ1-1; D may be TRBD1 (5 bases). Germline loops: CDR1 MNHEY, CDR2 SVGAGI. V lost 2 bases and J lost 1, with 11 bases in between. The CDR3 contains 15 residues. CDR3 nucleotide sequence: TGTGCCAGCAGTTACGACAGATACTGGAACACTGAAGCTTTCTTT. This codes for CASSYDRYWNTEAFF.

The DNA of the CDR3 is TGTGCCAGCAGTTACTCCATCCAGGCCCAAATCCGGACCCTCCACTTT. Translation gives CASSYSIQAQIRTLHF. J is TRBJ1-6 and V is TRBV6-5; D uncertain. The CDR3 has 16 amino acids. The germline V gene encodes CDR1 MNHEY and CDR2 SVGAGI. Between the trimmed V and J ends, which lost 0 bases and 14 bases, there was a span of 20 bases.

This sequence joins TRBV7-2 and TRBJ1-3; TRBD1 agrees at 7 bases. Per the germline V gene, CDR1 is SGHTA and CDR2 is FQGNSA. After removal of 4 bases from V and 0 bases from J, the junction contained 6 bases not matched to a gene. This CDR3 comprises 16 residues. CDR3 DNA: TGTGCCAGCAGCTCGGGACAGAAGAGCTCTGGAAACACCATATATTTT. It is translated as CASSSGQKSSGNTIYF. Supplemented by reference TRBV7-2 and TRBJ1-3, the full variable domain reads GAGVSQSPSNKVTEKGKDVELRCDPISGHTALYWYRQSLGQGLEFLIYFQGNSAPDKSGLPSDRFSAERTGGSVSTLTIQRTQQEDSAVYLCASSSGQKSSGNTIYFGEGSWLTVV.

The chain has TRBV20-1 and TRBJ2-3; no reliable D call. The V gene's germline CDR1 is DFQATT and CDR2 SNEGSKA (reference sequence). V was clipped by 3 bases and J by 2 bases, with 9 bases between them. The CDR3 runs to 13 residues. This CDR3 is CSASYQFTDTQYF. As DNA, the CDR3 is TGCAGTGCTAGTTACCAGTTCACAGATACGCAGTATTTT.